This entry concerns a single TCR beta chain. Its antigen is currently unknown. The germline gives CDR1 MDHEN, CDR2 SYDVKM. V shed 1 base and J shed 4 bases, with 8 bases lying between them. The CDR3 runs 14 residues. This specimen belongs to a study of cytomegalovirus exposure and HLA in healthy donors. Study-level results: Exclusion applied to some V segments, including TRBV6-2 and TRBV6-3, as they were indistinguishable.

Amplification used 60 Vbeta primers and 13 Jbeta primers. Data came from immunoSEQ multiplex PCR; TCRdb stores just in-frame clones and leaves some out. The sample has 100,000 or so clones, roughly 81% seen once. The receptor comes from a man aged 40-49 years in good health and CMV-seronegative. The specimen was PBMCs. The gene calls are TRBV28 and TRBJ1-3; D may be TRBD1 (6 bases). The CDR3, as DNA: TGTGCCAGCAGTTTATTAGGGGGAGGAAACACCATATATTTT. This sequence encodes CASSLLGGGNTIYF.